The entry below describes one T cell receptor beta chain. As processed by the authors: The assay estimated nucleated cells by amplifying reference gene primers. Clones were read by immunoSEQ multiplex PCR, and TCRdb kept only the in-frame ones, dropping some. The DNA gave D and trimming, while V, J and clone size come from that table. The table lists roughly 220,000 clones, over 70% of them singletons. The CDR3 spans 14 residues. Germline CDR1 is MNHNS and CDR2 is SASEGT. The V end was cut by 3 bases, the J end by 4 bases, with 12 bases between. The data originate from a study of blood T cell repertoires in COVID-19. About the research overall: Material from acute and convalescent COVID-19 was sourced from the United States, Italy and Spain. In each case, the material was cDNA or gDNA derived from T cells, B-cell-depleted T cells, or PBMCs.

The sample comprised peripheral blood. This TCR was recovered from a woman between 70 and 85 years old with acute or convalescent COVID-19. V gene TRBV6-1 combines with J gene TRBJ1-1; D is possibly TRBD1 (5 bases). For the CDR3, the DNA is TGTGCCAGCAGTGACCGTGGGGGAGGCACTGAAGCTTTCTTT. This translates into CASSDRGGGTEAFF.